What follows are 9 T cell receptor beta chains derived from one specimen sequenced in a study of naive and memory T cell subsets. Both TRBC1 and TRBC2 were covered by a beta constant-region primer of two equimolar oligonucleotides. The ligated cDNA underwent four PCR rounds using SP2 and nested alpha and beta constant-region primers. TCRdb passed the UMI-ligation and nested PCR reads through MiXCR, listing each CDR3 protein once. The sample records 30,000 to 40,000 distinct CDR3 sequences, around a sixth being singletons. Sequenced input: effector memory CD4+ T cells from blood. Subset here: effector memory, CD45RA- CD27-. Receptors originate from a human donor in good health.

This sequence joins TRBV29-1 and TRBJ2-3; D may be TRBD1 (6 bases). Germline V gives CDR1 SQVTM, CDR2 ANQGSEA. CDR3 length equals 13 residues. Trimming stripped 4 bases from V and 3 bases from J, with 11 bases between. The DNA for the CDR3 is TGCAGCGTTGCACAGGGTGGGACAGATACGCAGTATTTT. Translated, it gives CSVAQGGTDTQYF.

In this sample, this clonotype turned up a few times. At one boundary the junction diverges from the germline segment, which might be a read error. The V and J genes are TRBV29-1 and TRBJ2-5; 8 bases fit TRBD1. This CDR3 is built from 11 residues. From germline, CDR1 is SQVTM and CDR2 ANQGSEA. The CDR3: CSVPSAGGELF. The CDR3 DNA is TGCAGCGTCCCCTCGGCAGGGGGCGAACTCTTC.

The table lists this clonotype with many counts. The chain links TRBV7-2 to TRBJ2-1; 9 bases are a match to TRBD2. Per the germline V gene, CDR1 is SGHTA and CDR2 is FQGNSA. CDR3 length: 18 amino acids. The J segment lost 2 bases and the V segment lost 1 base, leaving 9 bases of the junction unmatched. The CDR3 DNA follows: TGTGCCAGCAGCTTAGAAGGTATTAGCGGGAGTCCCTACAATGAGCAGTTCTTC. Its protein product is CASSLEGISGSPYNEQFF.

CDR3 coding DNA: TGTGCCAGCAGTTTATCAGGACCTTACTACGAGCAGTACTTC. Translated: CASSLSGPYYEQYF. This chain links TRBV28 with TRBJ2-7; D gene ambiguous. This CDR3 region has 14 residues. V was cut by 1 base and J by 3 bases, with 10 bases left in between. Per germline, CDR1 MDHEN and CDR2 SYDVKM. The whole variable domain, filled in from reference TRBV28 and TRBJ2-7, reads DVKVTQSSRYLVKRTGEKVFLECVQDMDHENMFWYRQDPGLGLRLIYFSYDVKMKEKGDIPEGYSVSREKKERFSLILESASTNQTSMYLCASSLSGPYYEQYFGPGTRLTVT.

The rearrangement joins TRBV10-3 to TRBJ2-1; 15 bases agree with TRBD2. Germline CDR1 and CDR2: ENHRY and SYGVKD. This CDR3 region has 19 residues. J was trimmed by 3 bases and V by 2 bases; bases with no gene match: 8. CDR3 nucleotide sequence: TGTGCCATCAGTGAGCCGGGACTAGCGGGAGGTCCTAACTACAATGAGCAGTTCTTC. It codes for CAISEPGLAGGPNYNEQFF.

A single count supports this clonotype. The rearrangement joins TRBV5-8 to TRBJ2-2; 7 positions agree with TRBD2. J lost 6 bases, V lost 4 bases, and 9 bases had no gene match. The CDR3 has 15 amino acids. Germline CDR1 is SGHTS and CDR2 is YDEGEE. Here the CDR3 DNA reads TGTGCCAGCAGCGCCGGACGGGCGGGGGCCGGGGAGCTGTTTTTT. Protein: CASSAGRAGAGELFF.

V and J are TRBV20-1 and TRBJ1-6, with D tentatively TRBD1 (6 bases). CDR1 DFQATT and CDR2 SNEGSKA come from the germline V gene (reference sequence). Deletions cut 5 bases from V and 2 bases from J, with 19 bases between. This CDR3 is built from 17 residues. The chain's CDR3 is CSALKQGANTYNSPLHF. DNA for the CDR3: TGCAGTGCTCTTAAACAGGGTGCTAATACCTATAATTCACCCCTCCACTTT.

This clonotype appeared a few times. This chain joins TRBV24-1 and TRBJ1-5; D is uncertain. The germline CDR1 and CDR2 sequences are KGHDR and SFDVKD. The length of the CDR3 is 13 residues. The ends were cut back, 7 bases at V and 2 bases at J, with 8 bases in the middle. CDR3 residues: CATSDTGNQPQHF. The CDR3 bases are TGTGCCACCAGCGACACCGGCAATCAGCCCCAGCATTTT.

Comments on this clonotype: At one of its ends the junction is not consistent with the germline gene, which may arise from a read error. The chain couples TRBV28 to TRBJ2-1, with TRBD2 identical over 11 bases. From germline, CDR1 is MDHEN and CDR2 SYDVKM. The CDR3 is 14 residues long. The CDR3: CAGSRTSGHNEQFF. The CDR3 DNA sequence: TGTGCCGGCAGTCGGACTAGCGGGCACAATGAGCAGTTCTTC. The variable domain in full, completed from reference TRBV28 and TRBJ2-1, reads DVKVTQSSRYLVKRTGEKVFLECVQDMDHENMFWYRQDPGLGLRLIYFSYDVKMKEKGDIPEGYSVSREKKERFSLILESASTNQTSMYLCAGSRTSGHNEQFFGPGTRLTVL.